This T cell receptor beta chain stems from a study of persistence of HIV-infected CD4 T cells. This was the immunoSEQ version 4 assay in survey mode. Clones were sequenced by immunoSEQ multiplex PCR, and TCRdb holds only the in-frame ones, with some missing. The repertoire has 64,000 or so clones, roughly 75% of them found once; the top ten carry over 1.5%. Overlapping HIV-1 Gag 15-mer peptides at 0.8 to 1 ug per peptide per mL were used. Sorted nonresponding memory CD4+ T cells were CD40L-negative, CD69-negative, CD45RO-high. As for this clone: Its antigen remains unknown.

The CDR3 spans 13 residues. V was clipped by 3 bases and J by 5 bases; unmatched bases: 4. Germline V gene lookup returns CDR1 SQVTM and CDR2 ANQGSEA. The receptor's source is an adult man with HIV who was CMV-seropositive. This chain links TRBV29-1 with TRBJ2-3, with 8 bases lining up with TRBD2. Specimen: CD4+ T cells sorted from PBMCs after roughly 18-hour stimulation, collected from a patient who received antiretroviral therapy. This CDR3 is CSVEPAGVDTQYF. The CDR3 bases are TGCAGCGTTGAGCCAGCGGGGGTAGATACGCAGTATTTT.